Detailed here is one TCR beta chain. Its antigen is as yet unknown. This sample stems from a study of memory CD4+ T cells and cytomegalovirus serostatus. Broader study findings: Of approximately 150 reported CMV TCRbeta sequences, under 70 were found in memory CD4+ repertoires.

CDR3 size: 15 residues. V dropped 9 bases and J dropped 2; count of bases not matched to a gene: 12. Germline V CDR1 and CDR2: SNHLY, FYNNEI. Single viable CD3+CD4+CD8-CD45RO+ cells were sorted as the memory CD4+ T cells. Repertoires were generated with immunoSEQ multiplex PCR, while TCRdb's copy carries only in-frame clones and drops some. The repertoire holds tens of thousands of clones, with roughly 77% as singletons. The chain employs TRBV2 and TRBJ2-5; 7 bases match TRBD2. This receptor was obtained from an adult in good health and CMV-seronegative. The source material was memory CD4+ T cells from blood. The CDR3: CASDGSGRVQETQYF. The CDR3 DNA is TGTGCCAGTGACGGCTCAGGGAGGGTACAAGAGACCCAGTACTTC.